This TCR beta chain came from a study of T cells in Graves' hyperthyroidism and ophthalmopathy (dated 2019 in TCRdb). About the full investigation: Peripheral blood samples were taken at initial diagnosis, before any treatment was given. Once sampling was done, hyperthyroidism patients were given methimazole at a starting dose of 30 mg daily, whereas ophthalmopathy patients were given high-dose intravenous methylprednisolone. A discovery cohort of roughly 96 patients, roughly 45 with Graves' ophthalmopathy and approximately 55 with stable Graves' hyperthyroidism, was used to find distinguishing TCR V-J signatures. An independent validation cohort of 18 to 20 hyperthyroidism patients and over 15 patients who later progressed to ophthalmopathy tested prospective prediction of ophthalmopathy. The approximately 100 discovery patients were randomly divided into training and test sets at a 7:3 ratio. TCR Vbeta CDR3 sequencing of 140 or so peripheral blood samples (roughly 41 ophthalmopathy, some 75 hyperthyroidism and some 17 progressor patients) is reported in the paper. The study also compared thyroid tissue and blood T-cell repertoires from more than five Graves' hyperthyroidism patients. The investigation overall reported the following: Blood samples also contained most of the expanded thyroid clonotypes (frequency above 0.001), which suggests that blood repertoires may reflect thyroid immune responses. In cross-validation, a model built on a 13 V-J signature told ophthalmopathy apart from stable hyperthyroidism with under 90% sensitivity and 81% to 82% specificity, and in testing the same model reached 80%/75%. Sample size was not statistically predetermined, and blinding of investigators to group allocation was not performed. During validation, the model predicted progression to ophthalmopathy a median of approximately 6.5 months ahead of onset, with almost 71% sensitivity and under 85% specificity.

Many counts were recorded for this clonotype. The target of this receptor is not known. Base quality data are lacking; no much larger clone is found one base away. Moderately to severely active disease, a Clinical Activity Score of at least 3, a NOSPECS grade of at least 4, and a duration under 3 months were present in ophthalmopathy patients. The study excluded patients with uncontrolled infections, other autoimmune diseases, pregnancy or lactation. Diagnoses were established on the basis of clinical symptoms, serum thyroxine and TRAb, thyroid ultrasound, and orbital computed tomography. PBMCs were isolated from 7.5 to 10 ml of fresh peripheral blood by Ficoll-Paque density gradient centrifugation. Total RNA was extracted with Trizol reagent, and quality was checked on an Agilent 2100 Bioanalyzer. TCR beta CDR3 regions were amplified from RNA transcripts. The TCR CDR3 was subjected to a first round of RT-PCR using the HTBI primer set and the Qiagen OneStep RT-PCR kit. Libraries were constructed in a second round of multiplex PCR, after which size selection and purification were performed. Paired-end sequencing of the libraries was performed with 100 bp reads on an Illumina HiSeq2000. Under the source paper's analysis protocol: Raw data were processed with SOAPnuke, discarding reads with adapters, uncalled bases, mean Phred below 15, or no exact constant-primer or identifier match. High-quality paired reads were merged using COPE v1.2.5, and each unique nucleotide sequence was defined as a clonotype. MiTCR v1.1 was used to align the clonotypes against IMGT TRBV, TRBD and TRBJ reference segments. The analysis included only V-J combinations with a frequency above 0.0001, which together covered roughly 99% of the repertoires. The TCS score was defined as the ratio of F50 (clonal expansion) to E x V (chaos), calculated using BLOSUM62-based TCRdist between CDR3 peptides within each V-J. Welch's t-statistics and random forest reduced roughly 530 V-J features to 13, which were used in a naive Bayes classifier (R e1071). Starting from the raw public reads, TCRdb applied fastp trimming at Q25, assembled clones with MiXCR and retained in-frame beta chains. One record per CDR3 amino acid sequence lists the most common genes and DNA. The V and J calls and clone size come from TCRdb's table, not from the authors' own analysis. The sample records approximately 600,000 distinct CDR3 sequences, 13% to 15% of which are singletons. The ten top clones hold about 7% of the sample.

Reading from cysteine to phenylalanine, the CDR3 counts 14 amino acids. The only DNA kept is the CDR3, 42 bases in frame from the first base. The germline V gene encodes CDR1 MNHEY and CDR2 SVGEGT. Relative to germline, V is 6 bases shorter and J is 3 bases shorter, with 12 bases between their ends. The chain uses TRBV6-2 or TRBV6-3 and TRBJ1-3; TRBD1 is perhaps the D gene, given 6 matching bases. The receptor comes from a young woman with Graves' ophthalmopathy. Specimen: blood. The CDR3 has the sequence CASSSTGGGNTIYF. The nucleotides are TGTGCCAGCAGCTCGACAGGAGGTGGAAACACCATATATTTT.